The source of this T cell receptor beta chain is a study of glioma-infiltrating T cells. The CDR3 is 15 amino acids. Germline values: CDR1 SNHLY, CDR2 FYNNEI. V lost 3 bases, J lost 8 bases, and 10 bases stayed unmatched. Using RNA template, CDR3s of TCR alpha and beta were amplified with iRepertoire arm-PCR. MiXCR, run by TCRdb on the multiplex PCR reads, gives a single entry per CDR3 protein. The data contain fewer than 90,000 distinct CDR3 sequences, 20% to 25% of them singletons. The clonotype originates from a human donor with low-grade glioma or glioblastoma, undergoing nonglioma brain surgery, or in good health (not recorded which). Material: glioma tissue, nonneoplastic brain tissue, or PBMCs (not recorded which). The V gene is TRBV2, the J gene TRBJ1-2, with TRBD1 matching over 9 bases. In DNA form, the CDR3 reads TGTGCCAGCAGTGAGGCCGGGACAGGGTTTCGGGGCTACACCTTC. It translates to CASSEAGTGFRGYTF.